The 23 T cell receptor beta chains listed next were all sequenced from one sample in a study of beta chain features in type 1 diabetes. Expressed TCRB transcripts were sequenced because the entire RNA isolate underwent reverse transcription. Generated by immunoSEQ multiplex PCR, the TCRdb table keeps only in-frame clones and is missing some. The sample lists about 650,000 clones, approximately 13% occurring once. Study results and limitations: Researchers report that Type 1 diabetes patients had moderately but significantly shorter TCRB CDR3s across all four CD4+ subsets.

No antigen is known for these receptors. The sequenced sample consisted of naive CD4+ T cells from blood. These receptors were collected from a man younger than 40 with type 1 diabetes.

The V and J genes are TRBV9 and TRBJ1-5, with a weak D call TRBD1 (6 bases). The CDR3 consists of 14 residues. Trimming stripped 1 base from V and 7 bases from J, with 12 bases between. From germline, CDR1 is SGDLS and CDR2 YYNGEE. CDR3 protein: CASSVSAGEQPQHF. As DNA, the CDR3 is TGTGCCAGCAGCGTATCTGCAGGGGAGCAGCCCCAGCATTTT.

This clone was counted only a few times. This CDR3 is also generated by other DNA sequences in the sample. This chain uses TRBV7-2 with TRBJ2-5; a weak D match, TRBD2 (6 bases). Trimming removed 3 bases at V and 5 bases at J, with 13 bases between. Germline CDR1 SGHTA, CDR2 FQGNSA. This CDR3 contains 14 residues. CDR3 amino acids: CASSLGGSEETQYF. CDR3 nucleotides: TGTGCCAGCAGCTTGGGGGGTAGCGAGGAGACCCAGTACTTC.

The table lists this clone with a few counts. The chain is built from TRBV4-3 and TRBJ1-5; tentative D call: TRBD1 (5 bases). This CDR3 spans 15 amino acids. V gave up 0 bases and J gave up 7 bases, with 13 bases separating them. The V gene's germline CDR1 is LGHNA and CDR2 YSLEER. Here the CDR3 DNA reads TGCGCCAGCAGCCAAGAATATATCCGGGGCCAGCCCCAGCATTTT. As protein: CASSQEYIRGQPQHF.

This chain's CDR3 is CAWSVLNDQPQHF. The CDR3 region has the DNA TGTGCCTGGAGTGTCCTGAATGATCAGCCCCAGCATTTT. The V call is TRBV30, the J call TRBJ1-5; no clear D gene. This CDR3 spans 13 amino acids. The V gene lost 0 bases and the J gene lost 5 bases, with 8 bases spanning the gap. Germline V lookup: CDR1 GTSNPN, CDR2 SVGIG (reference sequence).

The V and J genes are TRBV19 and TRBJ1-2, with no clear D. V was pared by 5 bases and J by 2 bases, with 6 bases between. CDR1 and CDR2 (germline): LNHDA, SQIVND (reference sequence). The CDR3 has 12 amino acids. Written as DNA, the CDR3 is TGTGCCAGTAGTGCCCGCAACTATGGCTACACCTTC. Residues: CASSARNYGYTF. The full variable domain, in which reference TRBV19 and TRBJ1-2 provide the parts outside the CDR3, is DGGITQSPKYLFRKEGQNVTLSCEQNLNHDAMYWYRQDPGQGLRLIYYSQIVNDFQKGDIAEGYSVSREKKESFPLTVTSAQKNPTAFYLCASSARNYGYTFGSGTRLTVV.

This clone was seen a handful of times. The J gene is TRBJ1-2, the V gene TRBV2, with D tentatively TRBD1 (5 bases). Germline assignment: CDR1 SNHLY and CDR2 FYNNEI. Trimming pared 5 bases from V and 8 bases from J, leaving 12 bases between. The CDR3 sequence is 12 residues long. The CDR3 spells CASSQGRGGYTF. The CDR3 DNA sequence: TGTGCCAGCAGTCAGGGTCGGGGAGGCTACACCTTC.

The V and J genes are TRBV27 and TRBJ1-2, with a possible D match to TRBD1 (6 bases). The germline CDR1 and CDR2 sequences are MNHEY and SMNVEV (reference sequence). Trimming cost V 5 bases and J 4 bases, with 17 bases left between them. This CDR3 comprises 15 residues. In DNA, the CDR3 is TGTGCCAGCAGTAATACTAGGGGGGCTAGCTATGGCTACACCTTC. The encoded protein is CASSNTRGASYGYTF.

This chain links TRBV16 with TRBJ2-7, with TRBD1 matching over 8 bases. Losses at the gene ends were 3 bases for V and 3 bases for J; bases not matched to a gene: 16. Germline V gene data show CDR1 as KGHSY and CDR2 as FQNENV. CDR3 length equals 18 residues. As DNA, the CDR3 is TGTGCCAGCAGCCAGTCCCCGATCTTTTCCGGGACAGGCTACGAGCAGTACTTC. It specifies CASSQSPIFSGTGYEQYF.

The gene calls are TRBV5-1 and TRBJ2-1, with a possible D match to TRBD2 (5 bases). Between the trimmed V and J ends, which lost 4 bases and 0 bases, there was a span of 14 bases. Per the germline V gene, CDR1 is SGHRS and CDR2 is YFSETQ. This CDR3 region has 16 residues. The CDR3 sequence is CASSPATGSSYNEQFF. The DNA for the CDR3 is TGCGCCAGCAGCCCGGCCACGGGGTCCTCCTACAATGAGCAGTTCTTC.

This chain connects TRBV21-1 to TRBJ1-2. TRBV21-1 is termed a pseudogene. The CDR3 consists of 19 residues. The CDR3 DNA reads TGTGCCAGCAGCAAAGGATGGTGCGGGGGACGGTTTGCTAACTATGGCTACACCTTC. The encoded protein is CASSKGWCGGRFANYGYTF.

CDR3 in amino acids: CASSRDSTSNQPQHF. DNA for the CDR3: TGTGCCAGCAGCCGAGACAGTACTAGCAATCAGCCCCAGCATTTT. The chain joins TRBV7-2 to TRBJ1-5, with a weak D call TRBD1 (5 bases). V lost 5 bases, J lost 0 bases, and 11 bases lay in between. CDR1 and CDR2 from the germline V gene are SGHTA and FQGNSA. This CDR3 region has 15 residues.

There are a few counts of this clone. The chain has TRBV28 and TRBJ2-3; 7 bases are a match to TRBD1. From germline, CDR1 is MDHEN and CDR2 SYDVKM. The junction had 5 bases not matched to a gene; V was cut back by 8 bases and J by 3 bases. This CDR3 is 13 amino acids long. The CDR3 region is CASRPGGTDTQYF. The CDR3, as DNA: TGTGCCAGCCGGCCAGGGGGTACAGATACGCAGTATTTT.

The J gene is TRBJ1-4, the V gene TRBV6-5, with TRBD1 as a possible D gene (5 bases). Looked up from germline, CDR1 is MNHEY and CDR2 is SVGAGI. The ends were cut back, 2 bases at V and 6 bases at J, with 16 bases in the middle. CDR3 length: 16 residues. CDR3 sequence reads: CASSYNGQGRDEKLFF. DNA of the CDR3: TGTGCCAGCAGTTACAACGGACAAGGGAGAGATGAAAAACTGTTTTTT.

The rearrangement joins TRBV7-7 to TRBJ2-3; TRBD1 matches at 9 bases. The V and J ends lost 6 bases and 6 bases, in that order; junction bases with no gene match: 7. This CDR3 is 14 amino acids long. Germline CDR1 is SSHAT and CDR2 is FNYEAQ (reference sequence). CDR3 sequence reads: CASSRTGDLDTQYF. As DNA, the CDR3 is TGTGCCAGCAGTAGGACAGGGGACTTGGATACGCAGTATTTT.

This clone occurred once. Here the CDR3 DNA reads TGTGCCAGCAGCCCGGCGACCTCGAGAGGGGAGCTGTTTTTT. It translates to CASSPATSRGELFF. This chain connects TRBV5-4 to TRBJ2-2; D is ambiguous. V lost 4 bases and J lost 8, with 15 bases in between. Germline V CDR1 and CDR2: SGHNT, YYREEE (reference sequence). The CDR3 length is 14 residues.

This clone was seen more than once but under ten times. The chain couples TRBV4-3 to TRBJ2-3; D tentatively reads TRBD1 or TRBD2 (5 bases each). CDR3 length: 17 residues. V dropped 1 base and J dropped 3 bases, with 17 bases sitting between them. Germline CDR1 and CDR2: LGHNA and YSLEER. The CDR3 region is CASSQGRYGASTDTQYF. Written as DNA, the CDR3 is TGCGCCAGCAGCCAAGGACGATACGGGGCGAGTACAGATACGCAGTATTTT.

This clone was counted only a few times. The rearrangement links TRBV18 to TRBJ1-2; D is uncertain. Germline V gene data show CDR1 as KGHSH and CDR2 as LQKENI. The CDR3 spans 14 residues. Deletions cut 2 bases from V and 4 bases from J, with 11 bases between. CDR3 coding DNA: TGTGCCAGCTCACCAGCGGACGGGAGCTATGGCTACACCTTC. Amino acids: CASSPADGSYGYTF.

J is TRBJ2-4 and V is TRBV29-1; 8 bases are a match to TRBD2. The CDR3 has 15 amino acids. Germline-derived CDR1 and CDR2 are SQVTM and ANQGSEA. V shed 4 bases, J shed 2 bases, and the junction held 7 bases outside the gene matches. CDR3 amino acids: CSVAPGRGTKNIQYF. The CDR3 nucleotides read TGCAGCGTTGCCCCCGGGAGGGGAACCAAAAACATTCAGTACTTC.

This sequence joins TRBV7-9 and TRBJ1-2, with no clear D. CDR3 size: 11 residues. V lost 5 bases and J 5 bases, leaving 6 bases between the germline ends. Germline V gene data show CDR1 as SEHNR and CDR2 as FQNEAQ (reference sequence). The CDR3 sequence: CASSHEYGYTF. The CDR3 region has the DNA TGTGCCAGCAGCCACGAGTATGGCTACACCTTC.

V usage is TRBV14 and J usage is TRBJ2-7; D might be TRBD1 (5 bases). Per germline, CDR1 SGHDN and CDR2 FVKESK. CDR3 size: 16 residues. V was cut by 4 bases and J by 0 bases, with 16 bases left in between. DNA of the CDR3: TGTGCCAGCAGCCCTGTCGGACACGGACCCTCCTACGAGCAGTACTTC. It translates to CASSPVGHGPSYEQYF. Full variable domain (missing parts from reference TRBV14 and TRBJ2-7): EAGVTQFPSHSVIEKGQTVTLRCDPISGHDNLYWYRRVMGKEIKFLLHFVKESKQDESGMPNNRFLAERTGGTYSTLKVQPAELEDSGVYFCASSPVGHGPSYEQYFGPGTRLTVT.

The gene calls are TRBV4-1 and TRBJ2-1, with D possibly called TRBD1 or TRBD2 (5 bases each). V lost 0 bases and J 0 bases, leaving 9 bases between the germline ends. CDR3 length: 16 residues. Germline V gene data show CDR1 as MGHRA and CDR2 as YSYEKL. CDR3 in DNA: TGCGCCAGCAGCCAAGAGGGGACGAACTCCTACAATGAGCAGTTCTTC. The encoded protein is CASSQEGTNSYNEQFF.

This clone was detected only a few times. V is TRBV30 and J is TRBJ2-7; 7 nucleotides line up with TRBD1. Per the germline V gene, CDR1 is GTSNPN and CDR2 is SVGIG (reference sequence). V gave up 1 base and J gave up 5 bases; unmatched junction bases: 8. The CDR3 extends over 14 amino acids. CDR3 sequence reads: CAWSAGGWSHEQYF. CDR3 nucleotides: TGTGCCTGGAGTGCAGGGGGATGGTCCCACGAGCAGTACTTC.

This chain links TRBV11-2 with TRBJ2-3; D is uncertain. Trimming cost V 3 bases and J 0 bases, with 4 bases left between them. This CDR3 spans 13 amino acids. Germline CDR1 and CDR2: SGHAT and FQNNGV. The CDR3 nucleotides are TGTGCCAGCAGCTTCCGTAGCACAGATACGCAGTATTTT. It codes for CASSFRSTDTQYF.